This T cell receptor (beta chain) was sequenced in a study of CD8 T cells in ankylosing spondylitis. Quantitative barcoded 5'-RACE was used to prepare TCR beta libraries. Via MiXCR, TCRdb re-called the 5' RACE reads, giving one row per CDR3 protein. Here the sample spans around 300,000 distinct CDR3 sequences, about 20% being singletons. Note on this clonotype: Its target is not known.

The study, taken as a whole, reports: Disease-linked clones reportedly showed significant enrichment in matched ankylosing spondylitis synovial fluid. A TCR beta motif made of eight highly homologous variants seemed typical of ankylosing spondylitis blood. Peripheral blood held disease-linked clones only at relatively low frequency, and these were CD8+.

This CDR3 has 14 residues. Germline V gene sequence: CDR1 LGHNA, CDR2 YSLEER. The ends were cut back, 4 bases at V and 7 bases at J, with 16 bases in the middle. The source is a female donor with ankylosing spondylitis or in good health (not recorded which). The sequenced material came from blood, either unsorted or a sorted T cell fraction (not recorded which). The chain recombines TRBV4-3 with TRBJ2-5; the D call may be TRBD1 or TRBD2 (5 bases each). CDR3 loop: CASSLRRGGGTQYF. CDR3 nucleotide sequence: TGCGCCAGCAGCCTCAGACGGGGCGGCGGGACCCAGTACTTC.